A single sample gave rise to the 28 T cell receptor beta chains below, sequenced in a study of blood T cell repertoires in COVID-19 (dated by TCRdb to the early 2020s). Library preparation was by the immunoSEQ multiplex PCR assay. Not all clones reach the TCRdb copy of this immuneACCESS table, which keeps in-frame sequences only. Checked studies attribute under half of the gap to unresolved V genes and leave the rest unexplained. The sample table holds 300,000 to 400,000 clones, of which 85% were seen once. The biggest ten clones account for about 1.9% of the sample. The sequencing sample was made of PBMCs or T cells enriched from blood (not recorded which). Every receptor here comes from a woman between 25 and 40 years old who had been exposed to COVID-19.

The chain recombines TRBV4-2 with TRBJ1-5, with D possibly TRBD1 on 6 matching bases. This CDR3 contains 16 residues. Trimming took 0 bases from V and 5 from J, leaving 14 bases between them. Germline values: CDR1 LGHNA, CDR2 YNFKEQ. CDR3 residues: CASSQDRSRGDQPQHF. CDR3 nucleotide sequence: TGTGCCAGCAGCCAAGATCGGAGCAGGGGCGATCAGCCCCAGCATTTT.

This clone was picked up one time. The CDR3 sequence: CASSSTGGPYSPLHF. The DNA for the CDR3 is TGTGCCAGCAGCTCCACAGGGGGACCCTATTCACCCCTCCACTTT. The J gene is TRBJ1-6, the V gene TRBV27, with 8 nucleotides matching TRBD1. The V segment lost 6 bases and the J segment 8 bases; nucleotides outside the gene matches: 9. Germline lookup yields CDR1 MNHEY and CDR2 SMNVEV (reference sequence). This CDR3 is built from 15 residues.

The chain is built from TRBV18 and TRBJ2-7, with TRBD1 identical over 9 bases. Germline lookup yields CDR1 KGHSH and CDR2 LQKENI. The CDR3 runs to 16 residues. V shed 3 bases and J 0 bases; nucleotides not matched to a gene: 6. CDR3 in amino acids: CASSPRDRVFSYEQYF. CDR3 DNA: TGTGCCAGCTCACCTCGGGACAGGGTTTTCTCCTACGAGCAGTACTTC.

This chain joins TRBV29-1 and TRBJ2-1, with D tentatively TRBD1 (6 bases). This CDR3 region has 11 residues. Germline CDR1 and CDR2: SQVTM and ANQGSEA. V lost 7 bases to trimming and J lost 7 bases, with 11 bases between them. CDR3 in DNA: TGCAGCGCACAGGGTATTAATGAGCAGTTCTTC. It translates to CSAQGINEQFF.

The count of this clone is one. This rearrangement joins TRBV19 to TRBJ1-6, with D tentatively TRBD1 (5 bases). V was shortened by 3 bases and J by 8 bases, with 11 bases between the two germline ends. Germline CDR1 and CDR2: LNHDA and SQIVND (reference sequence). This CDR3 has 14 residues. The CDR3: CASSIRGEDSPLHF. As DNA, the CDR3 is TGTGCCAGTAGTATCCGAGGGGAGGATTCACCCCTCCACTTT. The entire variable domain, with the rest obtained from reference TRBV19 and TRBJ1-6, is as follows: DGGITQSPKYLFRKEGQNVTLSCEQNLNHDAMYWYRQDPGQGLRLIYYSQIVNDFQKGDIAEGYSVSREKKESFPLTVTSAQKNPTAFYLCASSIRGEDSPLHFGNGTRLTVT.

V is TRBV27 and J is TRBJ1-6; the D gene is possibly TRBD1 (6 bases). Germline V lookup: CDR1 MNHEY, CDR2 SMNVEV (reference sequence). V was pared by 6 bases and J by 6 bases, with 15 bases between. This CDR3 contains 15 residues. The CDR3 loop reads CASRNYRERNSPLHF. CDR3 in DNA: TGTGCCAGCAGAAACTACAGGGAACGTAATTCACCCCTCCACTTT.

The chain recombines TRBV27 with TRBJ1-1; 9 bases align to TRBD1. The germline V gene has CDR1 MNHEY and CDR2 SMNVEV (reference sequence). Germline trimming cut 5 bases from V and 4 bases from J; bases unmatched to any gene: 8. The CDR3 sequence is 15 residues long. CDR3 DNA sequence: TGTGCCAGCAGTACCCGGACAGGGGAGGTCACTGAAGCTTTCTTT. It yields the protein CASSTRTGEVTEAFF.

The CDR3 DNA reads as TGCGCCAGCACCTCCGGACAGGGGGCCGGTGGCTACACCTTC. Its translation is CASTSGQGAGGYTF. The chain couples TRBV5-1 to TRBJ1-2; 11 nucleotides align to TRBD1. The germline gives CDR1 SGHRS, CDR2 YFSETQ. J was trimmed by 7 bases and V by 6 bases; bases with no gene match: 8. The CDR3 contains 14 residues. The full variable domain, completed using reference TRBV5-1 and TRBJ1-2, is KAGVTQTPRYLIKTRGQQVTLSCSPISGHRSVSWYQQTPGQGLQFLFEYFSETQRNKGNFPGRFSGRQFSNSRSEMNVSTLELGDSALYLCASTSGQGAGGYTFGSGTRLTVV.

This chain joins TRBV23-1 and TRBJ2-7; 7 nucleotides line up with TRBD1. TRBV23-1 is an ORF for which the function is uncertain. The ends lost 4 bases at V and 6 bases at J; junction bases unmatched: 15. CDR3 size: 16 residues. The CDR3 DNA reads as TGCGCCAGCAGTCGGAGTGGTATTGGACCAGGGGGCGAGCAGTACTTC. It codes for CASSRSGIGPGGEQYF.

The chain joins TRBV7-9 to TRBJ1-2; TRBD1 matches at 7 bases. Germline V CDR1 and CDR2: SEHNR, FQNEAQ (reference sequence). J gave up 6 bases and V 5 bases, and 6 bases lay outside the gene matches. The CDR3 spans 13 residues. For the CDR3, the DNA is TGTGCCAGCAGCCTACAGGGGTGGAATGGCTACACCTTC. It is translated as CASSLQGWNGYTF.

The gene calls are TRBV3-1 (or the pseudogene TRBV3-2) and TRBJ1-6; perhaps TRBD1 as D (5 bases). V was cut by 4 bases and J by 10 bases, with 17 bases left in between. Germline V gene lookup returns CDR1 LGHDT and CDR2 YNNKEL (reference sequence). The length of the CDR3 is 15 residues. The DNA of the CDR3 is TGTGCCAGCAGCCCAGTCAGGCAGGGAGGCTCACCCCTCCACTTT. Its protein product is CASSPVRQGGSPLHF.

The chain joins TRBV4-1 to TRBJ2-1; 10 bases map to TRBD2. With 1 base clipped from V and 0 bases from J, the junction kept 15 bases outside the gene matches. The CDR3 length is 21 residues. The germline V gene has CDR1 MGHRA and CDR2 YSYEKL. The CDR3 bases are TGCGCCAGCAGCCAAGTTCTTGCTAGCGGGAGACCGGGAAGCTCCTACAATGAGCAGTTCTTC. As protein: CASSQVLASGRPGSSYNEQFF.

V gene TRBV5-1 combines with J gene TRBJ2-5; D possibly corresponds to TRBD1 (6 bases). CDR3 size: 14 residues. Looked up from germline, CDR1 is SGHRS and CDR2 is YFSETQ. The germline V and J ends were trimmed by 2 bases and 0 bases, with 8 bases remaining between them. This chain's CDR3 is CASSFGTHQETQYF. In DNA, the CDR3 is TGCGCCAGCAGCTTTGGGACACACCAAGAGACCCAGTACTTC. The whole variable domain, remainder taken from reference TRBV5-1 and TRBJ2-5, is KAGVTQTPRYLIKTRGQQVTLSCSPISGHRSVSWYQQTPGQGLQFLFEYFSETQRNKGNFPGRFSGRQFSNSRSEMNVSTLELGDSALYLCASSFGTHQETQYFGPGTRLLVL.

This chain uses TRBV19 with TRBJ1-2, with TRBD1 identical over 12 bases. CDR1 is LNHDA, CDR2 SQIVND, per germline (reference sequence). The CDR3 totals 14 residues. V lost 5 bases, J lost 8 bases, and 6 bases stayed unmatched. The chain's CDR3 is CASSAGTGGWGYTF. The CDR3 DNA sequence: TGTGCCAGTAGTGCCGGGACAGGGGGCTGGGGCTACACCTTC.

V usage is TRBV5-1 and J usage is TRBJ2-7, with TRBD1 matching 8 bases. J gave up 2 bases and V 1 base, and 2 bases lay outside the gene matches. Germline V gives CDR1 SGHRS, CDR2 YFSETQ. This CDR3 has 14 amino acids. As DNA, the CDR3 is TGCGCCAGCAGCTTGACGACAGGGGCCTACGAGCAGTACTTC. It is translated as CASSLTTGAYEQYF.

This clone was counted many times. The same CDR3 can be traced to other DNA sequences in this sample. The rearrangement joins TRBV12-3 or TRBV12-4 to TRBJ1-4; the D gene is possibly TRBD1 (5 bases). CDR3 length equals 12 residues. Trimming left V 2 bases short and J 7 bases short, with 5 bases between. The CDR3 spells CASSLRGEKLFF. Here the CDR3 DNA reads TGTGCCAGCAGTTTAAGGGGTGAAAAACTGTTTTTT.

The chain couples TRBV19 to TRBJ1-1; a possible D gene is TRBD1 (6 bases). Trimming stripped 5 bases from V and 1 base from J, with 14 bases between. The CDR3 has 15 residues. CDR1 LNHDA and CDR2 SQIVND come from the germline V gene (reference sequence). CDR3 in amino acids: CASSSRGQPNTEAFF. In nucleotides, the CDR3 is TGTGCCAGTAGTTCCAGAGGACAGCCGAACACTGAAGCTTTCTTT. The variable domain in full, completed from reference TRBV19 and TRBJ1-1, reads DGGITQSPKYLFRKEGQNVTLSCEQNLNHDAMYWYRQDPGQGLRLIYYSQIVNDFQKGDIAEGYSVSREKKESFPLTVTSAQKNPTAFYLCASSSRGQPNTEAFFGQGTRLTVV.

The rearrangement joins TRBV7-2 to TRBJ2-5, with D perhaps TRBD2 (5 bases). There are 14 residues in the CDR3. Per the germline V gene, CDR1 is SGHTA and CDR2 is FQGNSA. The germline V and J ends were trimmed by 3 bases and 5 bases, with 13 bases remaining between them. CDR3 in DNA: TGTGCCAGCAGCTTCCCAACTAGGATGGAGACCCAGTACTTC. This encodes CASSFPTRMETQYF.

The CDR3 DNA reads as TGTGCCAGCAGCTCTCCGGACACGAGCTCCTACGAGCAGTACTTC. It encodes CASSSPDTSSYEQYF. The chain recombines TRBV7-9 with TRBJ2-7; D is possibly TRBD1 (5 bases). In germline, CDR1 is SEHNR, CDR2 FQNEAQ (reference sequence). This CDR3 spans 15 amino acids. Trimming took 4 bases from V and 0 from J, leaving 13 bases between them. Full variable domain (outside the CDR3, taken from reference TRBV7-9 and TRBJ2-7): DTGVSQNPRHKITKRGQNVTFRCDPISEHNRLYWYRQTLGQGPEFLTYFQNEAQLEKSRLLSDRFSAERPKGSFSTLEIQRTEQGDSAMYLCASSSPDTSSYEQYFGPGTRLTVT.

Here the CDR3 reads CASRSGSGNTIYF. The CDR3 bases are TGTGCCAGCAGGAGCGGTTCCGGAAACACCATATATTTT. V is TRBV12-3 or TRBV12-4 and J is TRBJ1-3; no definite D call. V gave up 6 bases and J gave up 4 bases, with 10 bases separating them. The length of the CDR3 is 13 residues.

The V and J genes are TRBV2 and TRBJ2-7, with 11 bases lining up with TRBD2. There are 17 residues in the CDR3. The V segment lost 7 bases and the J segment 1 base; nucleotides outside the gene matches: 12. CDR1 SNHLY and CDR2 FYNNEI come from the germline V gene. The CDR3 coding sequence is TGTGCCAGCACCCATCCCGGGACTAGCGGAAAATCCTACGAGCAGTACTTC. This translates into CASTHPGTSGKSYEQYF.

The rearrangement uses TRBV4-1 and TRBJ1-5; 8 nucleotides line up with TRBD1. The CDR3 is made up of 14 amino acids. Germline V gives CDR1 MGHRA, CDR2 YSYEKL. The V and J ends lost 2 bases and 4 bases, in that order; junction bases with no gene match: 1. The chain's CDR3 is CASSQTGGNQPQHF. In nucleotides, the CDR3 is TGCGCCAGCAGCCAAACAGGGGGGAATCAGCCCCAGCATTTT.

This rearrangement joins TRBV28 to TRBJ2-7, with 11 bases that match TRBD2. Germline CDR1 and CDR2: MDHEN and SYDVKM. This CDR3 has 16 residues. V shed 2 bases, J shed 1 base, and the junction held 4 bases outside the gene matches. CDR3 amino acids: CASSLMGTSGSYEQYF. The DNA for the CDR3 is TGTGCCAGCAGTTTAATGGGGACTAGCGGTTCCTACGAGCAGTACTTC.

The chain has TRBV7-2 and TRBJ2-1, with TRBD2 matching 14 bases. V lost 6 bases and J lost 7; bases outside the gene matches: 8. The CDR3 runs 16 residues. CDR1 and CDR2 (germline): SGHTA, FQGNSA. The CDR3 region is CASSFRLAGGNNEQFF. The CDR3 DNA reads TGTGCCAGCAGTTTCCGACTAGCGGGGGGGAATAATGAGCAGTTCTTC.

The CDR3 reads CASTKSDRGKRNEQFF. The CDR3 DNA reads as TGCGCCAGTACAAAATCAGACAGGGGGAAGAGAAATGAGCAGTTCTTC. The gene calls are TRBV10-1 and TRBJ2-1, with 9 bases that match TRBD1. Germline V lookup: CDR1 WNHNN, CDR2 SYGVQD (reference sequence). The CDR3 consists of 16 residues. J gave up 7 bases and V 9 bases, and 16 bases lay outside the gene matches.

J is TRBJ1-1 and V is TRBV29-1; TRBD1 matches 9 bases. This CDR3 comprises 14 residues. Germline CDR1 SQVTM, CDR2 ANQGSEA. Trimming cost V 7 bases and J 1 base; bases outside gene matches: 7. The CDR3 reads CSAIWGQGNTEAFF. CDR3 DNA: TGCAGCGCCATATGGGGACAGGGGAACACTGAAGCTTTCTTT. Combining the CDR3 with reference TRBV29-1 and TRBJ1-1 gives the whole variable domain SAVISQKPSRDICQRGTSLTIQCQVDSQVTMMFWYRQQPGQSLTLIATANQGSEATYESGFVIDKFPISRPNLTFSTLTVSNMSPEDSSIYLCSAIWGQGNTEAFFGQGTRLTVV.

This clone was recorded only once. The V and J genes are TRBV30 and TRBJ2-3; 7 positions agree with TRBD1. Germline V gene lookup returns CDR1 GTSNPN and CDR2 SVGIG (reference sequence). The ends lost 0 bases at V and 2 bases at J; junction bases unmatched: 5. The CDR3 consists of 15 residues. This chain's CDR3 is CAWSVGRGNTDTQYF. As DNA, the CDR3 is TGTGCCTGGAGTGTAGGCAGGGGGAACACAGATACGCAGTATTTT.

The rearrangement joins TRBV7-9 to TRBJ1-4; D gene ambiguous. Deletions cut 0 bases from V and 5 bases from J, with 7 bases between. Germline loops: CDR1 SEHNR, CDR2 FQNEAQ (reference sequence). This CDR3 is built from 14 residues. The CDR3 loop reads CASSLAPANEKLFF. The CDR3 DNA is TGTGCCAGCAGCTTAGCCCCTGCGAATGAAAAACTGTTTTTT. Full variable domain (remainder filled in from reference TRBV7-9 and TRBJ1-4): DTGVSQNPRHKITKRGQNVTFRCDPISEHNRLYWYRQTLGQGPEFLTYFQNEAQLEKSRLLSDRFSAERPKGSFSTLEIQRTEQGDSAMYLCASSLAPANEKLFFGSGTQLSVL.